The sequence of this T cell receptor beta chain was determined in a study of immune heterogeneity within non-small cell lung tumors. The wider study: There was 1 tumor not otherwise specified, along with approximately 9 non-squamous carcinomas and a few squamous cell carcinomas.

As template, the study used bulk tumor genomic DNA at 500 to 750 ng per sample. Multiple biopsies spaced far apart were taken from each primary tumor during surgery. Enrolled patients presented with newly diagnosed, previously untreated non-small cell lung cancer and underwent curative surgery. In its sample, this clonotype was seen many times. Its antigen is not known. An end of the junction does not agree with germline; a read error may underlie this. General study points: Recurrence of identical dominant CDR3 beta clonotypes was observed across tumor sites within a patient, alongside site-unique high-frequency clones. Largely, high-frequency T-cell receptor beta clonotypes differed from one individual patient to another. Local T-cell clonality and local tumor mutational burden correlated moderately but significantly (R approximately 0.35).

Multiplex PCR amplified the TCR beta CDR3 region. Its first round ran for 10 cycles with 32 V and 13 J primers. TCRdb recomputed calls from the multiplex PCR reads with MiXCR, one row per CDR3 protein. The sample has fewer than 25,000 distinct CDR3 sequences; around 28% are singletons. This sequence was found in a man in his forties or fifties with non-small cell lung cancer. The specimen was lung tumor tissue.

The CDR3 protein is CSARDPGLAKTGELFF. DNA of the CDR3: TGCAGTGCTAGAGATCCCGGACTAGCGAAAACCGGGGAGCTGTTTTTT. This chain links TRBV20-1 with TRBJ2-2, with TRBD2 identical over 9 bases. The CDR3 is 16 residues long. Germline values: CDR1 DFQATT, CDR2 SNEGSKA (reference sequence).